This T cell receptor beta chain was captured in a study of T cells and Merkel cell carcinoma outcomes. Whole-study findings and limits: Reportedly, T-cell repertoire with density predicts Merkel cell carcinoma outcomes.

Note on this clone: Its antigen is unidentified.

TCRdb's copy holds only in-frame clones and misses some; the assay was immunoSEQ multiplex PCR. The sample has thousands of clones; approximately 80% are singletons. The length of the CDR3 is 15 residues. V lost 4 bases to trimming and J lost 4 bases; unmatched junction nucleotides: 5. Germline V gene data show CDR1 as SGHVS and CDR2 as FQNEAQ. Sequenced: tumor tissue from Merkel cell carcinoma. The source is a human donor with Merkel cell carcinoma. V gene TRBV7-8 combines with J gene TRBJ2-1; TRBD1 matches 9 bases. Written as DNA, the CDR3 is TGTGCCAGCAGCTCCCATGGACAGGGGTACAATGAGCAGTTCTTC. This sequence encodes CASSSHGQGYNEQFF.